This TCR beta chain was captured in a study of blood T cell repertoires in COVID-19. Across the study: Italy, Spain and the United States were the sources of the convalescent and acute COVID-19 samples. The analysed material was cDNA or gDNA that came from T cells, B-cell-depleted T cells, or PBMCs.

In the authors' workflow: From reference gene primer amplification, estimates of nucleated cell counts were derived. Sequenced by immunoSEQ multiplex PCR; TCRdb stores in-frame clones only, minus some. That table supplies the V and J calls and clone size; D and trimming were determined from the DNA. The profile shows a few hundred thousand clones, about 89% of them singletons. A note on this clone: Additional DNA sequences in this sample encode the identical CDR3.

CDR1 is SNHLY, CDR2 FYNNEI, per germline. The CDR3 loop spans 12 amino acids. V lost 4 bases to trimming and J lost 5 bases, with 8 bases between them. The sample consisted of peripheral blood. V usage is TRBV2 and J usage is TRBJ2-5; tentatively, D is TRBD1 (6 bases). This receptor was taken from a man aged 18-30 years who had recovered from COVID-19. The CDR3 DNA is TGTGCCAGCAGTGGTCAGGGGGAGACCCAGTACTTC. The encoded protein is CASSGQGETQYF.